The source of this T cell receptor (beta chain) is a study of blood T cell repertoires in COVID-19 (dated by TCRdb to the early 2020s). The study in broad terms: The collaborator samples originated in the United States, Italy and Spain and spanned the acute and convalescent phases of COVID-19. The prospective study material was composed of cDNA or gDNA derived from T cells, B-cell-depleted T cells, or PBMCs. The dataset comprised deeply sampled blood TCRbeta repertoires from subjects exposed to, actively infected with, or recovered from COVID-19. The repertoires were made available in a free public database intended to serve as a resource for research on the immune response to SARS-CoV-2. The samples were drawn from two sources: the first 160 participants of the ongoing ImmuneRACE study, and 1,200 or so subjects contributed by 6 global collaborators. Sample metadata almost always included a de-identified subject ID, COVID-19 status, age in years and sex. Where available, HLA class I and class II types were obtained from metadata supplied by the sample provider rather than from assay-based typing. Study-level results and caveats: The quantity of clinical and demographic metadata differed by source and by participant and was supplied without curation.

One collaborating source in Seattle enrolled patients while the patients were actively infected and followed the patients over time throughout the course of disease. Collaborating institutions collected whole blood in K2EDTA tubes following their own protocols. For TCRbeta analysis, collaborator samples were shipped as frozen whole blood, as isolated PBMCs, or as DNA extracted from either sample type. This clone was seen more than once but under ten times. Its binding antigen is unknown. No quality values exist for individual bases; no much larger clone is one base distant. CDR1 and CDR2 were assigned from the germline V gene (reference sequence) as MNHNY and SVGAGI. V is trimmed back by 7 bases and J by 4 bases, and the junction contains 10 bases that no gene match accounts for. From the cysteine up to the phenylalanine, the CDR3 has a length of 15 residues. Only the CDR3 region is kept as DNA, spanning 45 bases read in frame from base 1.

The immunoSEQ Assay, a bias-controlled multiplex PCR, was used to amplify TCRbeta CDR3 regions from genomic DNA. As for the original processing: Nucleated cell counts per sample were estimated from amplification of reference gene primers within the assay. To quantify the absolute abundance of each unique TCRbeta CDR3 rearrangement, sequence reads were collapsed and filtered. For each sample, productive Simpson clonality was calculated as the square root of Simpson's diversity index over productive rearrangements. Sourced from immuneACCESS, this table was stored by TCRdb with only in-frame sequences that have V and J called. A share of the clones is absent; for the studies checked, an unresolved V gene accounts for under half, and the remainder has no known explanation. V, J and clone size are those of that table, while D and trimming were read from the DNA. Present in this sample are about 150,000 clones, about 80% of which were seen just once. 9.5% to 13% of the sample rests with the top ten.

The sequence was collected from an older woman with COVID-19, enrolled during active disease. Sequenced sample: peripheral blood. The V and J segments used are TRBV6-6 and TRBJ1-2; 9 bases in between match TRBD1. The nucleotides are TGTGCCAGCACTTGGGACAGGGAAGACGGCTATGGCTACACCTTC. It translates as CASTWDREDGYGYTF.